What follows is one TCR beta chain and its context. The identical CDR3 is also encoded by other nucleotide sequences in the sample. The protocol was immunoSEQ multiplex PCR, while the TCRdb copy is restricted to in-frame clones and leaves out a portion. This table has about 220,000 clones, around 80% appearing once. The CDR3 consists of 14 residues. Looked up from germline, CDR1 is SNHLY and CDR2 is FYNNEI. Trimming took off 1 base at V and 2 bases at J, with 6 bases between the two ends. In terms of age and location, participants ranged from roughly 18 to 89 years and lived in about 25 US areas. The data stem from a study of blood T cell repertoires in COVID-19. Turning to the study itself: Both acute and convalescent COVID-19 samples were obtained from the United States, Italy and Spain.

This receptor was taken from a man aged 40-55 years who had recovered from COVID-19. The genes are TRBV2 and TRBJ1-3, with D maybe TRBD1 (5 bases). Sample: PBMCs or T cells enriched from blood (not recorded which). CDR3 nucleotide sequence: TGTGCCAGCAGTGAAGAAGGGGCTGGAAACACCATATATTTT. As protein: CASSEEGAGNTIYF. Using reference TRBV2 and TRBJ1-3 for the parts outside the CDR3, the full variable domain is EPEVTQTPSHQVTQMGQEVILRCVPISNHLYFYWYRQILGQKVEFLVSFYNNEISEKSEIFDDQFSVERPDGSNFTLKIRSTKLEDSAMYFCASSEEGAGNTIYFGEGSWLTVV.